This T cell receptor beta chain was sequenced in a study of blood T cell repertoires in COVID-19. Across the whole study: T cells, B-cell-depleted T cells, or PBMCs supplied cDNA or gDNA.

V shed 5 bases, J shed 8 bases, and the junction held 7 bases outside the gene matches. The CDR3 runs to 15 residues. The germline V gene encodes CDR1 GTSNPN and CDR2 SVGIG (reference sequence). Original methodology: Scientists estimated how many nucleated cells there were by amplifying reference gene primers. Measured with immunoSEQ multiplex PCR; TCRdb has only the in-frame clones, and not every one. The D gene and trimming were derived from the DNA, and the V and J assignments and clone size from that table. Here the sample spans about 250,000 clones, approximately 80% being singletons. Sample: peripheral blood. The V call is TRBV30, the J call TRBJ2-1, with 15 bases identical to TRBD2. This receptor was taken from a man at least 80 years old with acute or convalescent COVID-19. DNA for the CDR3: TGTGCCTGGGGACTAGCGGGAGGGCTCCTCCATGAGCAGTTCTTC. The encoded protein is CAWGLAGGLLHEQFF.